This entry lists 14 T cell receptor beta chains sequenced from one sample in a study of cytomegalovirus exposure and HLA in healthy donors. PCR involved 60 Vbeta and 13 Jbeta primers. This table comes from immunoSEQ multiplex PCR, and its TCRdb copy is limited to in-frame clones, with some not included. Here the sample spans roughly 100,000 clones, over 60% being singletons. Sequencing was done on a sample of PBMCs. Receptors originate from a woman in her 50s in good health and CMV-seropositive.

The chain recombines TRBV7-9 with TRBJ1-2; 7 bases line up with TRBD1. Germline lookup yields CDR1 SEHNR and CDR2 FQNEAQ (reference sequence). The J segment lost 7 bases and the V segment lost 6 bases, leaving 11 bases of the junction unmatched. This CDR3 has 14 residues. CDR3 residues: CASRYSTGDVGYTF. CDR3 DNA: TGTGCCAGCAGGTACTCAACAGGGGATGTTGGCTACACCTTC.

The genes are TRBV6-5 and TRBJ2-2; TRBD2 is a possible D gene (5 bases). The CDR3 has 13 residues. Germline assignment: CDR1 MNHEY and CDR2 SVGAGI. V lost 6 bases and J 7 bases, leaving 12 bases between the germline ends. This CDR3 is CASREVVYGELFF. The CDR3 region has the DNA TGTGCCAGCAGGGAGGTGGTTTACGGGGAGCTGTTTTTT.

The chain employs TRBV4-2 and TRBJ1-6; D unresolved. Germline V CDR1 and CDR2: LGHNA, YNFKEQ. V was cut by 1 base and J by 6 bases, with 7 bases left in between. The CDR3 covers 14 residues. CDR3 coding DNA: TGTGCCAGCAGCCAAGTCGGGGTTAATTCACCCCTCCACTTT. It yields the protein CASSQVGVNSPLHF.

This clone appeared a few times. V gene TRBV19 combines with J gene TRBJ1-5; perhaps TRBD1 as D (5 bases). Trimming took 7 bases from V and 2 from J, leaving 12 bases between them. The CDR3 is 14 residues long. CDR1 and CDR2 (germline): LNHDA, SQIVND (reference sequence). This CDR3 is CASNSQGGNQPQHF. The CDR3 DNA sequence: TGTGCCAGTAATAGCCAGGGCGGCAATCAGCCCCAGCATTTT.

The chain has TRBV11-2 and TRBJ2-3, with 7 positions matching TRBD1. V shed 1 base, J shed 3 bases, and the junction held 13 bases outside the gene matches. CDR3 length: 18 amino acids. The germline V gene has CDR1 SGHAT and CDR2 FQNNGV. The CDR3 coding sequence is TGTGCCAGCAGCTTAGGCCTACAGGGGTTCCTTTCTACAGATACGCAGTATTTT. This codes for CASSLGLQGFLSTDTQYF. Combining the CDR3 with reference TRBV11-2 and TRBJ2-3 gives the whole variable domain EAGVAQSPRYKIIEKRQSVAFWCNPISGHATLYWYQQILGQGPKLLIQFQNNGVVDDSQLPKDRFSAERLKGVDSTLKIQPAKLEDSAVYLCASSLGLQGFLSTDTQYFGPGTRLTVL.

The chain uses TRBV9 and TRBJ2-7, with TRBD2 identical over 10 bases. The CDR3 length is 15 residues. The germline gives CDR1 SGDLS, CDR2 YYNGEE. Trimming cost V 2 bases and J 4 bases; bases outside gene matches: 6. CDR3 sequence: CASSVSGTSEYEQYF. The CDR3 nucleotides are TGTGCCAGCAGCGTTAGTGGGACTAGCGAATACGAGCAGTACTTC.

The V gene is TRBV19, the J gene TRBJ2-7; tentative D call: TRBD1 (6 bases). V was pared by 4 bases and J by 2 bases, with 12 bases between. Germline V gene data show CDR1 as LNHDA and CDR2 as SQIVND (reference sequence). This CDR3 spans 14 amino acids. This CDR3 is CASSNQGYAYEQYF. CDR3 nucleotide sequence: TGTGCCAGTAGTAATCAGGGGTACGCCTACGAGCAGTACTTC.

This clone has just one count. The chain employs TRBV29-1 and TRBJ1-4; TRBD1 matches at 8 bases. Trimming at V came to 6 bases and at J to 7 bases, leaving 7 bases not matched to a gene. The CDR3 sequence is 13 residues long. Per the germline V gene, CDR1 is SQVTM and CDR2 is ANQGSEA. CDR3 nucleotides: TGCAGCGTCCTCACAGGGGGGGTTGAAAAACTGTTTTTT. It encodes CSVLTGGVEKLFF.

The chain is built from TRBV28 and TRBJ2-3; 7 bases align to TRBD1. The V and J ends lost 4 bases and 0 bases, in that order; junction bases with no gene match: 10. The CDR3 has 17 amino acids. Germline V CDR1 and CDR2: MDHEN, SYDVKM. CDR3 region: CASSSRRQGTSTDTQYF. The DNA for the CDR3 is TGTGCCAGCAGTTCCCGACGACAGGGTACTAGCACAGATACGCAGTATTTT. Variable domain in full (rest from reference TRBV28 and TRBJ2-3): DVKVTQSSRYLVKRTGEKVFLECVQDMDHENMFWYRQDPGLGLRLIYFSYDVKMKEKGDIPEGYSVSREKKERFSLILESASTNQTSMYLCASSSRRQGTSTDTQYFGPGTRLTVL.

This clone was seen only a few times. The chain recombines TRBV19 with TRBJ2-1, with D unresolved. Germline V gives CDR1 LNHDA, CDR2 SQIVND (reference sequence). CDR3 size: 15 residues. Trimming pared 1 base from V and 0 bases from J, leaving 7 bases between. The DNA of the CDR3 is TGTGCCAGTAGTATAGTTCACAGCTCCTACAATGAGCAGTTCTTC. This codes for CASSIVHSSYNEQFF.

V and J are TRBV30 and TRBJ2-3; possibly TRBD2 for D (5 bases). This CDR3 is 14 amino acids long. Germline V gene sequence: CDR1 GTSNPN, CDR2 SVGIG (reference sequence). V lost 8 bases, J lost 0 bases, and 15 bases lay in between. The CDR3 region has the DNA TGTGCCCGACGGGGTGCTTCTAGCACAGATACGCAGTATTTT. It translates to CARRGASSTDTQYF. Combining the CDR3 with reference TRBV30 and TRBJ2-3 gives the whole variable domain SQTIHQWPATLVQPVGSPLSLECTVEGTSNPNLYWYRQAAGRGLQLLFYSVGIGQISSEVPQNLSASRPQDRQFILSSKKLLLSDSGFYLCARRGASSTDTQYFGPGTRLTVL.

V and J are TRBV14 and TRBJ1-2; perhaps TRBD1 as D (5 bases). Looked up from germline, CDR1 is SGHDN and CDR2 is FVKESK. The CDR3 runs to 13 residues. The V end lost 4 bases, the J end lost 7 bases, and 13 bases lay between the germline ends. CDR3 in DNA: TGTGCCAGCAGCCGAGTCGAAAGGGGTGGCTACACCTTC. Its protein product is CASSRVERGGYTF.

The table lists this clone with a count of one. The CDR3 DNA is TGTGCCAGCAGTGACCTCGCGTCGGGGAGGGCTTTCTTT. This codes for CASSDLASGRAFF. The chain links TRBV28 to TRBJ1-1, with D unclear. CDR3 length: 13 residues. Trimming took off 5 bases at V and 11 bases at J, with 18 bases between the two ends. Per germline, CDR1 MDHEN and CDR2 SYDVKM.

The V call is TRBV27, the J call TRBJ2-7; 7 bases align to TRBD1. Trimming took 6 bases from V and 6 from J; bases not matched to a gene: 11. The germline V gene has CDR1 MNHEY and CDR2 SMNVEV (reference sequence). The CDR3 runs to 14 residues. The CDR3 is CASSTTGFVGEQYF. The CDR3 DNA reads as TGTGCCAGCAGCACGACAGGGTTCGTCGGCGAGCAGTACTTC.